These 8 T cell receptor beta chains came from one sample sequenced in a study of blood T cell repertoires in COVID-19. Assay: immunoSEQ multiplex PCR; the TCRdb copy retains only in-frame clones and omits some. In the table there are roughly 200,000 clones, 75% to 90% of which are singletons. Sequences were obtained from PBMCs or T cells enriched from blood (not recorded which). The receptor set was obtained from a man aged 40-50 years who had recovered from COVID-19.

This rearrangement joins TRBV30 to TRBJ1-3, with a possible D match to TRBD1 (5 bases). This CDR3 has 19 amino acids. The germline V and J ends were trimmed by 0 bases and 0 bases, with 21 bases remaining between them. CDR1 is GTSNPN, CDR2 SVGIG, per germline (reference sequence). The CDR3 nucleotides are TGTGCCTGGAGTGTACGTGCGGGGCCCCTCTCCACCTCTGGAAACACCATATATTTT. This encodes CAWSVRAGPLSTSGNTIYF.

The V call is TRBV7-2, the J call TRBJ2-7; D is unclear. Germline CDR1 SGHTA, CDR2 FQGNSA. The ends were cut back, 5 bases at V and 4 bases at J, with 15 bases in the middle. CDR3 length equals 14 residues. The CDR3 region is CASSNPLSWYEQYF. CDR3 nucleotide sequence: TGTGCCAGCAGCAATCCTCTTAGTTGGTACGAGCAGTACTTC.

This chain links TRBV2 with TRBJ1-2, with D unresolved. The germline V gene encodes CDR1 SNHLY and CDR2 FYNNEI. The CDR3 consists of 13 residues. With 10 bases removed from V and 0 bases from J, the gap between germline ends came to 12 bases. In DNA, the CDR3 is TGTGCCATCAGAAGGAGTTCTAACTATGGCTACACCTTC. Its translation is CAIRRSSNYGYTF.

The rearrangement joins TRBV25-1 to TRBJ2-3; D perhaps matches TRBD2 (5 bases). The CDR3 covers 13 residues. V was trimmed by 5 bases and J by 1 base, leaving 7 bases between them. In germline, CDR1 is MGHDK, CDR2 SYGVNS. The chain's CDR3 is CASSPGGTDTQYF. The DNA of the CDR3 is TGTGCCAGCAGTCCCGGGGGCACAGATACGCAGTATTTT.

The chain couples TRBV5-1 to TRBJ2-1; D not certain. In germline, CDR1 is SGHRS, CDR2 YFSETQ. Trimming cost V 4 bases and J 6 bases, with 11 bases left between them. The length of the CDR3 is 13 residues. The CDR3 loop reads CASSTRRPNEQFF. The CDR3 DNA follows: TGCGCCAGCAGCACCCGCAGGCCCAATGAGCAGTTCTTC.

The V and J genes are TRBV7-9 and TRBJ1-1; 8 nucleotides match TRBD1. This CDR3 is built from 15 residues. With V trimmed by 5 bases and J by 1 base, 6 bases remained unmatched. The germline gives CDR1 SEHNR, CDR2 FQNEAQ (reference sequence). The CDR3 region has the DNA TGTGCCAGCAGCACCCACGGACAGGGGAACACTGAAGCTTTCTTT. It yields the protein CASSTHGQGNTEAFF.

The V and J genes are TRBV3-1 (or the pseudogene TRBV3-2) and TRBJ1-1; D uncertain. Germline-derived CDR1 and CDR2 are LGHDT and YNNKEL (reference sequence). This CDR3 spans 13 amino acids. V was trimmed by 2 bases and J by 0 bases, leaving 4 bases between them. The CDR3 DNA reads TGTGCCAGCAGCCAACGAGTGAACACTGAAGCTTTCTTT. Protein sequence: CASSQRVNTEAFF.

The rearrangement links TRBV5-4 to TRBJ1-1; D might be TRBD1 (5 bases). Looked up from germline, CDR1 is SGHNT and CDR2 is YYREEE (reference sequence). This CDR3 has 13 amino acids. V was pared by 2 bases and J by 1 base, with 6 bases between. This CDR3 is CASSFDRNTEAFF. In DNA, the CDR3 is TGTGCCAGCAGCTTCGACAGGAACACTGAAGCTTTCTTT.